The entry below gives a single TCR beta chain sequence along with its context. Its antigen remains unknown. This CDR3 comprises 17 residues. J gave up 7 bases and V 5 bases, and 12 bases lay outside the gene matches. Germline-derived CDR1 and CDR2 are SEHNR and FQNEAQ (reference sequence). This sample stems from a study of T cell responses to AZD1222 COVID-19 vaccine. Study-wide findings and caveats: There were repertoire samples only from the period after the peak T cell response. Epitopes outside B.1.351 and B.1.1.7 mutated regions reportedly drew nearly half of spike TCRs. Baseline serology detected seropositivity in only six or seven AZD1222 recipients. Donors were mostly white British, more females; clonal diversity possibly underestimated.

Sequencing used immunoSEQ multiplex PCR; TCRdb keeps in-frame clones, though not all of them. Here the sample spans 180,000 or so clones, roughly 93% being singletons. The chain combines TRBV7-9 with TRBJ1-6; 9 bases are shared with TRBD1. This TCR was sampled from an adult who received the MenACWY meningococcal vaccine as a control. The sequencing used peripheral blood, collected 28 days after the second dose of the MenACWY control vaccine. CDR3 in DNA: TGTGCCAGCAGCCACGCGGACAGGGGCCTTGCCAATTCACCCCTCCACTTT. Protein: CASSHADRGLANSPLHF.